This T cell receptor (beta chain) was retrieved from a study of CD8 T cells in ankylosing spondylitis. This clonotype was observed many times. As yet, its antigen is unknown. Study-wide results and caveats: Reportedly, disease-linked clones are significantly enriched in ankylosing spondylitis patients' matched synovial fluid. Earlier studies detected some motif variants in reactive arthritis synovial fluid and blood. Within ankylosing spondylitis blood, a TCR beta motif made up of eight or nine highly homologous variants appeared to be characteristic. Within peripheral blood, clones linked to disease were CD8+ and relatively rare.

The CDR3 runs 13 residues. Germline CDR1 and CDR2: SGHTA and FQGNSA. The V end lost 5 bases, the J end lost 2 bases, and 10 bases lay between the germline ends. It was by quantitative 5'-RACE with molecular barcodes that TCR beta libraries were made. TCRdb used MiXCR to reprocess the 5' RACE reads, holding one entry per CDR3 protein. The data hold more than 500,000 distinct CDR3 sequences, with approximately 5.3% observed a single time. The receptor's source is a male donor with ankylosing spondylitis. The rearrangement uses TRBV7-2 and TRBJ2-7; a weak D match, TRBD1 (5 bases). The sample consisted of blood, either unsorted or a sorted T cell fraction (not recorded which). The CDR3 DNA is TGTGCCAGCAGCCTAGACAGACCCTACGAGCAGTACTTC. Translating gives CASSLDRPYEQYF. The full variable domain, with the rest looked up from reference TRBV7-2 and TRBJ2-7, is GAGVSQSPSNKVTEKGKDVELRCDPISGHTALYWYRQSLGQGLEFLIYFQGNSAPDKSGLPSDRFSAERTGGSVSTLTIQRTQQEDSAVYLCASSLDRPYEQYFGPGTRLTVT.